This record concerns one T cell receptor beta chain sequence. The antigen remains undetermined. This specimen belongs to a study of OX40 agonist ivuxolimab in advanced cancers. Looking at the study overall: Patients treated during dose escalation were battling hepatocellular carcinoma, melanoma, renal cell or head and neck cancer. Findings of the study overall: Clonal expansion was among the lowest in partial responders at 0.1-3.0 mg/kg, especially CD8+. At doses 0.1 to 3.0 mg/kg, CD4+ and CD8+ clones expanded. Averaged across samples, CD8+ T cells carried more expanded clones than CD4+ did.

The CDR3 extends over 16 amino acids. In germline, CDR1 is SEHNR, CDR2 FQNEAQ (reference sequence). V lost 1 base, J lost 0 bases, and 11 bases lay in between. Clones were read by immunoSEQ multiplex PCR, and TCRdb kept only the in-frame ones, dropping some. The sample consists of about 79,000 clones, 91% of them appearing once. The TCR was taken from an adult with an advanced solid tumor such as melanoma, head and neck, liver or kidney cancer. The V call is TRBV7-9, the J call TRBJ2-3, with D tentatively TRBD2 (5 bases). The input for sequencing was CD4+ or CD8+ T cells sorted from blood, taken in a trial of the OX40 agonist ivuxolimab. DNA of the CDR3: TGTGCCAGCAGCTTAGAGGGCGGGTTTAGCACAGATACGCAGTATTTT. Encoded protein: CASSLEGGFSTDTQYF.